This TCR beta chain was captured in a study of T cell repertoires in cytomegalovirus infection. Background on the study: Public TCR beta signatures marked donors with CMV infection and the matching HLA. Study-level points and caveats: There were carriers of CMV plus the relevant HLA, and cumulative public TCR beta family frequency identified them.

Using its own MiXCR run on the reads, TCRdb lists one record per CDR3 protein. The sample lists about 680,000 distinct CDR3 sequences, 24% occurring once. As to this clonotype: What it binds is unknown.

This CDR3 is built from 17 residues. Germline lookup yields CDR1 MNHEY and CDR2 SVGEGT. The V and J ends lost 2 bases and 0 bases respectively, with 13 bases between them. The sequenced material came from CD8+ T cells from PBMCs. This sequence joins TRBV6-2 or TRBV6-3 and TRBJ1-4; D is undetermined. This clonotype was sampled from a human donor in good health (CMV status not recorded). Some clones in this sample may be carry-over from other donors' samples. CDR3 coding DNA: TGTGCCAGCAGTTACCTGAGAGAAGGAGCAACTAATGAAAAACTGTTTTTT. Protein product: CASSYLREGATNEKLFF.